Each of the 2 T cell receptor beta chains below was sequenced from the same sample in a study of control samples from healthy donors and cancer patients. TCRdb keeps only in-frame clones here, not all; method: immunoSEQ multiplex PCR. The table records about 150,000 clones, roughly 88% of them present only once. Sequencing used blood. The receptors were gathered from a man between 18 and 35 years old in good health.

The V and J genes are TRBV24-1 and TRBJ2-3; D ambiguous. Germline CDR1 KGHDR, CDR2 SFDVKD. V lost 4 bases to trimming and J lost 7 bases, with 8 bases between them. CDR3 size: 12 residues. The CDR3 here is CATSDSQYTQYF. The CDR3, as DNA: TGTGCCACCAGTGACAGCCAGTATACGCAGTATTTT.

The rearrangement joins TRBV7-8 to TRBJ1-3, with 10 bases aligning to TRBD1. Germline V gene data show CDR1 as SGHVS and CDR2 as FQNEAQ. J lost 4 bases, V lost 1 base, and 10 bases had no gene match. This CDR3 spans 18 amino acids. The CDR3, as DNA: TGTGCCAGCAGCTTAGGCCGGGACAGGGGAACGGACGGAAACACCATATATTTT. As protein: CASSLGRDRGTDGNTIYF.